Following are 24 T cell receptor beta chains from one sample sequenced in a study of robustness of blood B and T cell sequencing. TCR beta repertoires were quantified from mRNA rather than genomic DNA. A 5' template-switch oligo added a universal priming site during cDNA synthesis. The template-switch oligo carried a 12-nucleotide random UMI tagging each cDNA molecule. Each CDR3 protein gets one entry after TCRdb re-called the PCR reads with MiXCR. The data contain approximately 3,700 distinct CDR3 sequences, roughly 56% of them singletons. Material: peripheral blood. The receptors here all came from a human donor in good health.

This chain links TRBV10-3 with TRBJ2-7; the D call may be TRBD1 or TRBD2 (6 bases each). This CDR3 is 14 amino acids long. The V and J ends lost 5 bases and 4 bases respectively, with 15 bases between them. Looked up from germline, CDR1 is ENHRY and CDR2 is SYGVKD. CDR3 sequence reads: CAISSRSGAYEQYF. The CDR3, as DNA: TGTGCCATCAGTTCCAGGTCGGGGGCTTACGAGCAGTACTTC.

The chain links TRBV7-2 to TRBJ1-1; D uncertain. CDR1 is SGHTA and CDR2 is FQGNSA in the germline V gene. Deletions cut 7 bases from V and 7 bases from J, with 10 bases between. There are 11 residues in the CDR3. The DNA for the CDR3 is TGTGCCAGCACTCGGGCCTTTGAAGCTTTCTTT. Its protein is CASTRAFEAFF.

The chain employs TRBV20-1 and TRBJ2-1, with a weak D call TRBD2 (5 bases). This CDR3 has 13 amino acids. The V end lost 6 bases, the J end lost 4 bases, and 13 bases lay between the germline ends. Germline assignment: CDR1 DFQATT and CDR2 SNEGSKA (reference sequence). The CDR3 DNA follows: TGCAGTGCCGAGGGCCGGGCTTACAATGAGCAGTTCTTC. It translates to CSAEGRAYNEQFF.

V gene TRBV6-2 or TRBV6-3 combines with J gene TRBJ2-1; 8 bases map to TRBD2. Germline V gives CDR1 MNHEY, CDR2 SVGEGT. This CDR3 comprises 15 residues. Unmatched junction bases numbered 3, after V lost 5 bases and J lost 0 bases. The CDR3 sequence is CASSLSGASYNEQFF. The CDR3 coding sequence is TGTGCCAGCAGTCTTAGCGGGGCCTCCTACAATGAGCAGTTCTTC.

This rearrangement joins TRBV6-5 to TRBJ1-5, with D maybe TRBD1 (5 bases). This CDR3 has 13 residues. Trimming removed 2 bases at V and 5 bases at J, with 7 bases between. Germline V lookup: CDR1 MNHEY, CDR2 SVGAGI. DNA for the CDR3: TGTGCCAGCAGTTACGGGGCAGATCAGCCCCAGCATTTT. This gives the protein CASSYGADQPQHF.

This sequence joins TRBV20-1 and TRBJ2-7; D not resolved. CDR1 and CDR2 from the germline V gene are DFQATT and SNEGSKA (reference sequence). The V and J ends lost 1 base and 2 bases respectively, with 9 bases between them. The CDR3 is 13 residues long. The CDR3 DNA reads TGCAGTGCTAGAGTGGACGGAACCTACGAGCAGTACTTC. It specifies CSARVDGTYEQYF.

This clonotype occurred a few times. V gene TRBV15 combines with J gene TRBJ2-4; D assignment may be TRBD1 or TRBD2 (5 bases each). Germline CDR1 is LNHNV and CDR2 is YYDKDF (reference sequence). Trimming took off 5 bases at V and 1 base at J, with 15 bases between the two ends. The CDR3 covers 16 residues. The CDR3 sequence: CATSAAGREAKNIQYF. The CDR3 DNA sequence: TGTGCCACCAGCGCAGCAGGCAGGGAGGCCAAAAACATTCAGTACTTC.

This clonotype was counted a few times. The chain couples TRBV5-6 to TRBJ1-1; 8 bases line up with TRBD1. CDR3 length equals 13 residues. Trimming at V came to 0 bases and at J to 7 bases, leaving 2 bases not matched to a gene. Per germline, CDR1 SGHDT and CDR2 YYEEEE. As DNA, the CDR3 is TGTGCCAGCAGCTTGGCGGGGACAGGTGAAGCTTTCTTT. Protein product: CASSLAGTGEAFF.

Remarks on this clonotype: Sequence at one end of the junction differs from germline and may be a read error. V and J are TRBV6-2 or TRBV6-3 and TRBJ2-7, with D maybe TRBD2 (5 bases). CDR3 length: 16 residues. CDR1 is MNHEY and CDR2 is SVGEGT in the germline V gene. The CDR3 nucleotides are TGTGCCAGCAGTTACCCGAGGGAAATCATCTCCTACGAGCTGTACTTC. Its protein is CASSYPREIISYELYF.

The genes are TRBV20-1 and TRBJ1-2, with D uncertain. Germline V gene data show CDR1 as DFQATT and CDR2 as SNEGSKA (reference sequence). Trimming took 0 bases from V and 4 from J, leaving 12 bases between them. The CDR3 loop spans 14 amino acids. CDR3 bases: TGCAGTGCTAGAGATTCGGACCGAAGCTATGGCTACACCTTC. Its translation: CSARDSDRSYGYTF.

The V and J genes are TRBV20-1 and TRBJ1-4; D might be TRBD1 (6 bases). Per germline, CDR1 DFQATT and CDR2 SNEGSKA (reference sequence). This CDR3 has 17 residues. With 2 bases removed from V and 5 bases from J, the gap between germline ends came to 21 bases. CDR3 DNA: TGCAGTGCTAGAAGACTACTGACAGGCCCTATAAATGAAAAACTGTTTTTT. Translation: CSARRLLTGPINEKLFF.

The rearrangement links TRBV5-6 to TRBJ1-4, with 8 bases lining up with TRBD1. Germline CDR1 is SGHDT and CDR2 is YYEEEE. The ends lost 3 bases at V and 7 bases at J; junction bases unmatched: 11. CDR3 length equals 16 residues. The CDR3 is CASSSVVSGGGEKLFF. DNA of the CDR3: TGTGCCAGCAGCTCGGTGGTTTCAGGGGGCGGTGAAAAACTGTTTTTT. The whole variable domain, filled in from reference TRBV5-6 and TRBJ1-4, reads DAGVTQSPTHLIKTRGQQVTLRCSPKSGHDTVSWYQQALGQGPQFIFQYYEEEERQRGNFPDRFSGHQFPNYSSELNVNALLLGDSALYLCASSSVVSGGGEKLFFGSGTQLSVL.

The genes are TRBV6-2 or TRBV6-3 and TRBJ1-6, with D unresolved. This CDR3 spans 13 amino acids. The V and J ends lost 6 bases and 7 bases respectively, with 10 bases between them. The germline V gene encodes CDR1 MNHEY and CDR2 SVGEGT. The CDR3 sequence is CASSPGENSPLHF. The CDR3 bases are TGTGCCAGCAGCCCCGGGGAAAATTCACCCCTCCACTTT.

This clonotype was seen only once. This chain links TRBV7-8 with TRBJ2-7; 9 nucleotides line up with TRBD1. The V and J ends lost 5 bases and 4 bases, in that order; junction bases with no gene match: 9. The CDR3 covers 15 residues. Germline V gene data show CDR1 as SGHVS and CDR2 as FQNEAQ. The CDR3 bases are TGTGCCAGCAGCCCAATGGGGACAGGGTCGTACGAGCAGTACTTC. Its translation is CASSPMGTGSYEQYF. The whole variable domain, remainder taken from reference TRBV7-8 and TRBJ2-7, is GAGVSQSPRYKVAKRGQDVALRCDPISGHVSLFWYQQALGQGPEFLTYFQNEAQLDKSGLPSDRFFAERPEGSVSTLKIQRTQQEDSAVYLCASSPMGTGSYEQYFGPGTRLTVT.

The rearrangement links TRBV7-2 to TRBJ2-3, with 8 bases lining up with TRBD1. CDR3 length: 16 amino acids. Germline assignment: CDR1 SGHTA and CDR2 FQGNSA. V dropped 0 bases and J dropped 4; count of bases not matched to a gene: 6. CDR3: CASSLAAGGGPDTQYF. For the CDR3, the DNA is TGTGCCAGCAGCTTAGCGGCAGGGGGCGGGCCAGATACGCAGTATTTT.

CDR3 protein: CASSLGTGGDQPQHF. CDR3 nucleotide sequence: TGTGCCAGCAGTCTCGGGACAGGGGGAGATCAGCCCCAGCATTTT. This chain uses TRBV27 with TRBJ1-5; 11 nucleotides align to TRBD1. V shed 5 bases, J shed 5 bases, and the junction held 5 bases outside the gene matches. Germline values: CDR1 MNHEY, CDR2 SMNVEV (reference sequence). This CDR3 comprises 15 residues.

The chain recombines TRBV7-3 with TRBJ2-1; TRBD1 is a possible D gene (6 bases). This CDR3 comprises 13 residues. The ends were cut back, 5 bases at V and 5 bases at J, with 10 bases in the middle. Looked up from germline, CDR1 is SGHTA and CDR2 is FQGTGA. This chain's CDR3 is CASSPDRNNEQFF. CDR3 sequence (DNA): TGTGCCAGCAGCCCGGACAGAAACAATGAGCAGTTCTTC. Drawing the rest from reference TRBV7-3 and TRBJ2-1, the complete variable domain is GAGVSQTPSNKVTEKGKYVELRCDPISGHTALYWYRQSLGQGPEFLIYFQGTGAADDSGLPNDRFFAVRPEGSVSTLKIQRTERGDSAVYLCASSPDRNNEQFFGPGTRLTVL.

As for this clonotype: The germline gene is not matched at one end of the junction; a read error may be the cause. The chain carries TRBV10-3 and TRBJ1-6; a possible D gene is TRBD1 (6 bases). There are 15 residues in the CDR3. Germline assignment: CDR1 ENHRY and CDR2 SYGVKD. The CDR3 nucleotides read TGTGCCAGCAGTGAGTCACCCACAGGGCGTTCACCCCTCCACTTT. Protein product: CASSESPTGRSPLHF.

The chain recombines TRBV7-9 with TRBJ2-7, with 7 bases fitting TRBD1. This CDR3 is 15 amino acids long. Germline values: CDR1 SEHNR, CDR2 FQNEAQ (reference sequence). Trimming took 4 bases from V and 3 from J; bases not matched to a gene: 9. The CDR3 is CASSSRQGVNYEQYF. CDR3 coding DNA: TGTGCCAGCAGCTCCAGACAGGGAGTTAACTACGAGCAGTACTTC.

The CDR3 region has the DNA TGCGCCAGCAGCTCGGGACAGGGGGCCGTTGCAGATACGCAGTATTTT. It encodes CASSSGQGAVADTQYF. The chain uses TRBV5-1 and TRBJ2-3, with 12 bases that match TRBD1. This CDR3 contains 16 residues. V lost 3 bases, J lost 4 bases, and 6 bases stayed unmatched. Germline V gene data show CDR1 as SGHRS and CDR2 as YFSETQ.

V and J are TRBV9 and TRBJ2-1; D unclear. The length of the CDR3 is 16 residues. V was clipped by 0 bases and J by 0 bases, with 10 bases between them. Germline values: CDR1 SGDLS, CDR2 YYNGEE. CDR3 in amino acids: CASSVEGSSSYNEQFF. CDR3 nucleotides: TGTGCCAGCAGCGTAGAAGGAAGTAGCTCCTACAATGAGCAGTTCTTC. Looking up the rest from reference TRBV9 and TRBJ2-1 gives the full variable domain: DSGVTQTPKHLITATGQRVTLRCSPRSGDLSVYWYQQSLDQGLQFLIQYYNGEERAKGNILERFSAQQFPDLHSELNLSSLELGDSALYFCASSVEGSSSYNEQFFGPGTRLTVL.

V is TRBV2 and J is TRBJ2-7; D possibly matches TRBD1 or TRBD2 (6 bases each). Trimming pared 1 base from V and 6 bases from J, leaving 13 bases between. In germline, CDR1 is SNHLY, CDR2 FYNNEI. The CDR3 contains 14 residues. The CDR3 loop is CASSEGGASGEQYF. The CDR3, as DNA: TGTGCCAGCAGTGAAGGGGGGGCCTCTGGCGAGCAGTACTTC.

The chain has TRBV7-9 and TRBJ1-4; D remains unclear. Looked up from germline, CDR1 is SEHNR and CDR2 is FQNEAQ (reference sequence). This CDR3 comprises 14 residues. With 1 base removed from V and 7 bases from J, the gap between germline ends came to 10 bases. This CDR3 reads CASSLGKVGEKLFF. CDR3 coding DNA: TGTGCCAGCAGCTTAGGGAAAGTGGGTGAAAAACTGTTTTTT.

This chain joins TRBV18 and TRBJ2-7; no clear D gene. This CDR3 is built from 17 residues. In germline, CDR1 is KGHSH, CDR2 LQKENI. Trimming shortened V by 3 bases and J by 3 bases, and 21 bases separated the two germline ends. The CDR3 DNA reads as TGTGCCAGCTCACCTGCCCCTCTGGGCCGTTTCTTCTACGAGCAGTACTTC. Translation gives CASSPAPLGRFFYEQYF.